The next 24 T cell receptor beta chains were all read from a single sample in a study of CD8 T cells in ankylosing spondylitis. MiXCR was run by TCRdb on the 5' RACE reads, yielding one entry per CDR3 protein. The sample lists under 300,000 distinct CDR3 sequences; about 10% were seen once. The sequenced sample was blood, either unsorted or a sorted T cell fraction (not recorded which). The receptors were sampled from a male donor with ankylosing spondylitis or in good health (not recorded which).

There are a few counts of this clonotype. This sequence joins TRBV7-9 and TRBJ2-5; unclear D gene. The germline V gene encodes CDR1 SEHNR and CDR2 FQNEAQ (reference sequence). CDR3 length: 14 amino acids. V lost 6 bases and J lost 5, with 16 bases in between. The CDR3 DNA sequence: TGTGCCAGCAGTCCGCGCAGGACCCTCGAGACCCAGTACTTC. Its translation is CASSPRRTLETQYF.

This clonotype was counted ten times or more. This chain's CDR3 is CSVEEGRTGGSETQYF. The CDR3 region has the DNA TGCAGCGTTGAAGAAGGACGGACAGGGGGTTCGGAGACCCAGTACTTC. The V gene is TRBV29-1, the J gene TRBJ2-5; 10 nucleotides line up with TRBD1. Germline trimming cut 0 bases from V and 5 bases from J; bases unmatched to any gene: 9. This CDR3 has 16 residues. Germline assignment: CDR1 SQVTM and CDR2 ANQGSEA.

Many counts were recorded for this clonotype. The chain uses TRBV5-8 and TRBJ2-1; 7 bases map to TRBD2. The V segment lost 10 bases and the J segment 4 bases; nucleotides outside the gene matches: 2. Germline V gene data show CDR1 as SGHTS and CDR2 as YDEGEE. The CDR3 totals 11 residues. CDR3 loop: CAGGGYNEQFF. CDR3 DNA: TGTGCCGGCGGGGGATACAATGAGCAGTTCTTC.

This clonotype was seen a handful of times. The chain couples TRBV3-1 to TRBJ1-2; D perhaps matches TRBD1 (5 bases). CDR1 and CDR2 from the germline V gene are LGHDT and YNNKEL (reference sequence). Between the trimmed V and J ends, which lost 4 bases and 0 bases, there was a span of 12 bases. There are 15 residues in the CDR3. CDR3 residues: CASSRRDLSNYGYTF. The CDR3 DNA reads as TGTGCCAGCAGCCGTCGGGACTTATCTAACTATGGCTACACCTTC.

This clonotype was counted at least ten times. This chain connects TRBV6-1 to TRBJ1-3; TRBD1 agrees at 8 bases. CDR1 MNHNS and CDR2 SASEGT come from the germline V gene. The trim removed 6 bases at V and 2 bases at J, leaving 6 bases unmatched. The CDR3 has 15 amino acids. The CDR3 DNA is TGTGCCAGCAGCTTGACAGGGGCGACTGGAAACACCATATATTTT. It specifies CASSLTGATGNTIYF.

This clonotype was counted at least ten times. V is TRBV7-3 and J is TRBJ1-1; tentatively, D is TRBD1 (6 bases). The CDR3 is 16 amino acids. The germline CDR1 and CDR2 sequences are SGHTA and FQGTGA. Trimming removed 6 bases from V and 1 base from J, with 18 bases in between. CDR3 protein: CASRLPTGHPNTEAFF. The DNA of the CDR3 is TGTGCCAGCAGGTTACCAACGGGACACCCGAACACTGAAGCTTTCTTT.

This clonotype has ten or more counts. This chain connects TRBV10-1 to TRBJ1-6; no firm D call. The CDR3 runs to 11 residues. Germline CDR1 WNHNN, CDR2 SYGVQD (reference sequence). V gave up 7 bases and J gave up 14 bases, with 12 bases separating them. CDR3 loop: CASKFWVTLHF. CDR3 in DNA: TGCGCCAGCAAATTTTGGGTCACCCTCCACTTT.

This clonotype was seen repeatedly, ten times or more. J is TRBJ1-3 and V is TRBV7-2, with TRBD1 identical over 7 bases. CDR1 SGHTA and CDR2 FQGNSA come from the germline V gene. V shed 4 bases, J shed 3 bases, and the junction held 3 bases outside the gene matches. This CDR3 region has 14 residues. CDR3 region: CASSSGTVGNTIYF. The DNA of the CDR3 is TGTGCCAGCAGCTCAGGGACAGTTGGAAACACCATATATTTT.

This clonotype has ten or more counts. The CDR3 region is CAWSATGNTEAFF. CDR3 in DNA: TGTGCCTGGAGTGCGACAGGGAACACTGAAGCTTTCTTT. The rearrangement uses TRBV30 and TRBJ1-1; weak D call: TRBD1 (6 bases). In germline, CDR1 is GTSNPN, CDR2 SVGIG (reference sequence). This CDR3 spans 13 amino acids. V lost 1 base and J lost 1, with 7 bases in between.

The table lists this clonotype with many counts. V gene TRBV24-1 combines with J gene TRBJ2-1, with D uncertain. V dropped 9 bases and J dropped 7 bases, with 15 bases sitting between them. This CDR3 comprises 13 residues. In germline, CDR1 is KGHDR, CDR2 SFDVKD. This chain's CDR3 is CATLRRFQNEQFF. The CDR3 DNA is TGTGCCACCCTACGGCGATTTCAGAATGAGCAGTTCTTC.

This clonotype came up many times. The CDR3 here is CASSSTRGEQYF. CDR3 in DNA: TGTGCCAGCAGCAGCACTCGGGGGGAGCAGTACTTC. This chain joins TRBV27 and TRBJ2-7; D is perhaps TRBD2 (6 bases). CDR1 is MNHEY, CDR2 SMNVEV, per germline (reference sequence). This CDR3 has 12 residues. Trimming shortened V by 6 bases and J by 7 bases, and 13 bases separated the two germline ends.

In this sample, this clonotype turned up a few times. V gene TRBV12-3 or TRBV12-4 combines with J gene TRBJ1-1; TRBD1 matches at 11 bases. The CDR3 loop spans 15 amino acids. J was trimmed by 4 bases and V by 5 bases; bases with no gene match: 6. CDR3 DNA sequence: TGTGCCAGCAGTCCTAGGGGGACAGGGGGCACTGAAGCTTTCTTT. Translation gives CASSPRGTGGTEAFF.

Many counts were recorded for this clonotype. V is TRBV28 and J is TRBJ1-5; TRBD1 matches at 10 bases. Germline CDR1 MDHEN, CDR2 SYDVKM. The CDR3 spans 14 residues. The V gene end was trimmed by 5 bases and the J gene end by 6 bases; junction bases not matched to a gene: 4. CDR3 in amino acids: CASSEGQGFQPQHF. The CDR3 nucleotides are TGTGCCAGCAGTGAGGGACAGGGGTTTCAGCCCCAGCATTTT.

The CDR3 spells CASSQSGTGNQPQHF. Here the CDR3 DNA reads TGCGCCAGCAGCCAGAGTGGGACAGGGAATCAGCCCCAGCATTTT. The chain links TRBV5-1 to TRBJ1-5; 9 bases align to TRBD1. The CDR3 runs to 15 residues. Germline V CDR1 and CDR2: SGHRS, YFSETQ. Germline trimming cut 4 bases from V and 4 bases from J; bases unmatched to any gene: 6.

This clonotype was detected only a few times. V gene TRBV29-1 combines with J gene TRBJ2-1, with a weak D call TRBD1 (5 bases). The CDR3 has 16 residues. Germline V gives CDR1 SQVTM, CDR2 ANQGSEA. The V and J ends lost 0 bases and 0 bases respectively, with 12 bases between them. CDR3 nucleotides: TGCAGCGTTGAAGACCCCGACAGAATCTCCTACAATGAGCAGTTCTTC. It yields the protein CSVEDPDRISYNEQFF.

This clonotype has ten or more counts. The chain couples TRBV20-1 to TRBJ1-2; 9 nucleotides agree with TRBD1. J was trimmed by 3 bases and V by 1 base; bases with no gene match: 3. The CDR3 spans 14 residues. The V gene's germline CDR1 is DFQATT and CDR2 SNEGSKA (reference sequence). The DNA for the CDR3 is TGCAGTGCTAGAGCGGACAGGGGTCACTATGGCTACACCTTC. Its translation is CSARADRGHYGYTF.

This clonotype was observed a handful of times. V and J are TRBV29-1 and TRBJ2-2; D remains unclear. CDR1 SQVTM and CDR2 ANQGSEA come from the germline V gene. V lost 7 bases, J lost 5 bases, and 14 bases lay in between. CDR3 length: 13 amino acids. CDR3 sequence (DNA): TGCAGCGGAAACCGGGCCACAACCGGGGAGCTGTTTTTT. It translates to CSGNRATTGELFF.

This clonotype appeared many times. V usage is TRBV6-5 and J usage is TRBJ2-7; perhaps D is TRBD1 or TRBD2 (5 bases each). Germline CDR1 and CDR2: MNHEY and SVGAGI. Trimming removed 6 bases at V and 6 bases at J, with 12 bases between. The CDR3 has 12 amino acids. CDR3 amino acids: CASRAGTSEQYF. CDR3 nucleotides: TGTGCCAGCAGAGCCGGGACGAGCGAGCAGTACTTC.

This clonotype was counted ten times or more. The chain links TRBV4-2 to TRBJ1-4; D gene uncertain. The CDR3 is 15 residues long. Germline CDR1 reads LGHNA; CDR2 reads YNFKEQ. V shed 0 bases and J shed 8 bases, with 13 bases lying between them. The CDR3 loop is CASSQDFGVGEKLFF. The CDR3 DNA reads TGTGCCAGCAGCCAAGATTTCGGGGTTGGGGAAAAACTGTTTTTT.

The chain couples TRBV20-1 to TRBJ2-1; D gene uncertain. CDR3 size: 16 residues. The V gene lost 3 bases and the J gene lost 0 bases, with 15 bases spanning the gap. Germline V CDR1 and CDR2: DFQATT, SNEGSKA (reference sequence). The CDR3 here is CSASSEGPSSYNEQFF. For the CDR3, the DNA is TGCAGTGCTAGCTCAGAAGGGCCGAGCTCCTACAATGAGCAGTTCTTC.

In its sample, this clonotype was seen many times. The chain's CDR3 is CATSDLPPTDTQYF. The CDR3 DNA follows: TGTGCCACCAGTGATTTGCCCCCCACAGATACGCAGTATTTT. The chain links TRBV24-1 to TRBJ2-3; no reliable D call. Looked up from germline, CDR1 is KGHDR and CDR2 is SFDVKD. Trimming shortened V by 0 bases and J by 2 bases, and 5 bases separated the two germline ends. The CDR3 totals 14 residues.

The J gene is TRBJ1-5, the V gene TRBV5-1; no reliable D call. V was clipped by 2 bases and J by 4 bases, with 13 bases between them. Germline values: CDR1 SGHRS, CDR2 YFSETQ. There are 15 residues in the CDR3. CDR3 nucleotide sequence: TGCGCCAGCAGCTTAGACGGATATAGGAATCAGCCCCAGCATTTT. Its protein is CASSLDGYRNQPQHF.

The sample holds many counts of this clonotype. The DNA of the CDR3 is TGTGCCAGCAGTTTAGTGGCGGGGACGATTAATACGCAGTATTTT. Translation: CASSLVAGTINTQYF. The chain joins TRBV12-3 or TRBV12-4 to TRBJ2-3; D perhaps matches TRBD2 (6 bases). CDR3 length equals 15 residues. V gave up 1 base and J gave up 7 bases, with 15 bases separating them.

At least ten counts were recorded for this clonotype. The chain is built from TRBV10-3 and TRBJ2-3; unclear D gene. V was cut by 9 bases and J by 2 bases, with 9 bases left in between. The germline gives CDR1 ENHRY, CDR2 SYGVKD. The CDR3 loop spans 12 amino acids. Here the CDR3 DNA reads TGTGCCATTAAAACCTCCACAGATACGCAGTATTTT. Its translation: CAIKTSTDTQYF.